A single sample is the source of the 29 T cell receptor beta chains below, sequenced in a study of T-cell memory formation after mild COVID-19. TCRdb ran MiXCR on the 5' RACE reads and lists one entry per CDR3 protein. Of roughly 560,000 distinct CDR3 sequences in the sample, roughly 20% were seen once. The sequenced material came from PBMCs or a T cell subset sorted from them (not recorded which). The receptors originated from an adult woman who had mild COVID-19 (a few samples of this study predate the infection). Cell type and time point are not known.

The CDR3: CASSLRTVQETQYF. The CDR3 nucleotides are TGTGCCAGCAGCCTTAGGACAGTTCAAGAGACCCAGTACTTC. The gene calls are TRBV7-2 and TRBJ2-5; D is possibly TRBD1 (6 bases). V was clipped by 5 bases and J by 2 bases, with 12 bases between them. The germline V gene encodes CDR1 SGHTA and CDR2 FQGNSA. This CDR3 comprises 14 residues.

This clonotype has only a few counts. The V call is TRBV2, the J call TRBJ1-5; tentative D call: TRBD1 (5 bases). The length of the CDR3 is 12 residues. The V end was cut by 7 bases, the J end by 9 bases, with 13 bases between. Germline CDR1 reads SNHLY; CDR2 reads FYNNEI. CDR3 residues: CASMILGGPQHF. The DNA of the CDR3 is TGTGCCAGCATGATATTGGGGGGGCCCCAGCATTTT.

The chain joins TRBV5-4 to TRBJ2-5, with 7 bases identical to TRBD2. The CDR3 has 14 residues. V shed 0 bases, J shed 5 bases, and the junction held 4 bases outside the gene matches. Germline V gene sequence: CDR1 SGHNT, CDR2 YYREEE (reference sequence). The CDR3 loop is CASSLEREPETQYF. CDR3 bases: TGTGCCAGCAGCTTGGAGCGGGAACCGGAGACCCAGTACTTC.

The V and J genes are TRBV3-1 and TRBJ2-7; TRBD2 matches 11 bases. Losses at the gene ends were 7 bases for V and 1 base for J; bases not matched to a gene: 6. This CDR3 contains 15 residues. Germline V gene lookup returns CDR1 LGHDT and CDR2 YNNKEL (reference sequence). DNA for the CDR3: TGTGCCAGCACATATAGCGGGGGGGCTTCCTACGAGCAGTACTTC. Translation: CASTYSGGASYEQYF.

The J gene is TRBJ2-3, the V gene TRBV6-2 or TRBV6-3; D perhaps matches TRBD2 (6 bases). V was pared by 3 bases and J by 2 bases, with 15 bases between. The CDR3 sequence is 16 residues long. Per germline, CDR1 MNHEY and CDR2 SVGEGT. CDR3 protein: CASSYRWRDVTDTQYF. CDR3 sequence (DNA): TGTGCCAGCAGTTATAGGTGGCGGGACGTCACAGATACGCAGTATTTT.

CDR3 DNA sequence: TGTGCCAGCAGCTTACCCCGGGAGGGCAATGAGCAGTTCTTC. Protein sequence: CASSLPREGNEQFF. The chain has TRBV7-3 and TRBJ2-1, with TRBD2 matching over 8 bases. The V segment lost 2 bases and the J segment 6 bases; nucleotides outside the gene matches: 3. The germline CDR1 and CDR2 sequences are SGHTA and FQGTGA. The CDR3 length is 14 residues.

This clonotype was seen only a few times. The V call is TRBV4-3, the J call TRBJ1-2; D is perhaps TRBD1 (6 bases). Trimming pared 0 bases from V and 8 bases from J, leaving 10 bases between. CDR3 length equals 13 residues. Germline CDR1 is LGHNA and CDR2 is YSLEER. The CDR3 loop reads CASSQDWGLGYTF. The CDR3, as DNA: TGCGCCAGCAGCCAAGACTGGGGGCTCGGCTACACCTTC.

This clonotype has a handful of counts. The CDR3 nucleotides are TGTGCCAGCAGCTTAGAGGCGGGATCCAATGAGCAGTTCTTC. Protein: CASSLEAGSNEQFF. The chain uses TRBV11-2 and TRBJ2-1, with D tentatively TRBD2 (6 bases). V was cut by 0 bases and J by 6 bases, with 9 bases left in between. The CDR3 spans 14 residues. The germline gives CDR1 SGHAT, CDR2 FQNNGV.

This chain links TRBV7-9 with TRBJ2-5; D unclear. There are 14 residues in the CDR3. Trimming took 5 bases from V and 2 from J, leaving 12 bases between them. Germline V gives CDR1 SEHNR, CDR2 FQNEAQ (reference sequence). CDR3 sequence reads: CASSPPDGQETQYF. The CDR3 DNA sequence: TGTGCCAGCAGCCCGCCTGACGGACAAGAGACCCAGTACTTC. Together with reference TRBV7-9 and TRBJ2-5, the CDR3 gives the full variable domain: DTGVSQNPRHKITKRGQNVTFRCDPISEHNRLYWYRQTLGQGPEFLTYFQNEAQLEKSRLLSDRFSAERPKGSFSTLEIQRTEQGDSAMYLCASSPPDGQETQYFGPGTRLLVL.

The chain uses TRBV14 and TRBJ2-2; D ambiguous. Deletions cut 1 base from V and 5 bases from J, with 5 bases between. The CDR3 loop spans 13 amino acids. Germline values: CDR1 SGHDN, CDR2 FVKESK. The CDR3 nucleotides read TGTGCCAGCAGCCAAGTCCTGACCGGGGAGCTGTTTTTT. Translating gives CASSQVLTGELFF.

This chain joins TRBV6-2 or TRBV6-3 and TRBJ2-7, with D tentatively TRBD2 (6 bases). V lost 2 bases and J lost 1, with 9 bases in between. Per germline, CDR1 MNHEY and CDR2 SVGEGT. CDR3 size: 14 residues. The CDR3 reads CASSYLGGSYEQYF. The CDR3 coding sequence is TGTGCCAGCAGTTACCTCGGGGGATCCTACGAGCAGTACTTC.

V and J are TRBV5-1 and TRBJ2-7, with 10 nucleotides matching TRBD1. Looked up from germline, CDR1 is SGHRS and CDR2 is YFSETQ. This CDR3 has 14 amino acids. J lost 3 bases, V lost 2 bases, and 2 bases had no gene match. The CDR3 DNA reads TGCGCCAGCAGCTTCCGGACAGGGGGCTACGAGCAGTACTTC. It codes for CASSFRTGGYEQYF.

In this sample, this clonotype turned up a few times. This sequence joins TRBV7-9 and TRBJ2-1; no firm D call. Germline assignment: CDR1 SEHNR and CDR2 FQNEAQ (reference sequence). Trimming took 6 bases from V and 8 from J, leaving 17 bases between them. The CDR3 sequence is 14 residues long. The CDR3 loop is CASSLTALLDEQFF. Here the CDR3 DNA reads TGTGCCAGCAGTTTAACCGCCCTCCTAGATGAGCAGTTCTTC.

This clonotype turned up a few times. The chain couples TRBV14 to TRBJ2-1; TRBD1 agrees at 8 bases. This CDR3 comprises 14 residues. In germline, CDR1 is SGHDN, CDR2 FVKESK. Unmatched junction bases numbered 7, after V lost 4 bases and J lost 8 bases. CDR3 DNA: TGTGCCAGCAGCCCCCGGACAGGGCGGGATGAGCAGTTCTTC. As protein: CASSPRTGRDEQFF.

The chain combines TRBV11-2 with TRBJ2-1; TRBD1 agrees at 7 bases. The V segment lost 2 bases and the J segment 15 bases; nucleotides outside the gene matches: 7. Germline V gene lookup returns CDR1 SGHAT and CDR2 FQNNGV. This CDR3 is built from 12 residues. The CDR3 DNA is TGTGCCAGCAGCTTAAAAGAGGGGGCGCGGTTCTTC. Protein sequence: CASSLKEGARFF.

This clonotype was observed a handful of times. The chain employs TRBV24-1 and TRBJ2-5; maybe TRBD1 (6 bases). V lost 6 bases and J 3 bases, leaving 7 bases between the germline ends. Germline assignment: CDR1 KGHDR and CDR2 SFDVKD. The CDR3 has 12 residues. Here the CDR3 reads CATSRTEETQYF. In DNA, the CDR3 is TGTGCCACCAGTAGGACAGAAGAGACCCAGTACTTC.

The genes are TRBV20-1 and TRBJ2-1, with D tentatively TRBD1 or TRBD2 (6 bases each). Germline V lookup: CDR1 DFQATT, CDR2 SNEGSKA (reference sequence). The V end lost 0 bases, the J end lost 8 bases, and 17 bases lay between the germline ends. There are 15 residues in the CDR3. The CDR3 bases are TGCAGTGCTAGAGACCCACTAGGGGGAGGATATGAGCAGTTCTTC. Translating gives CSARDPLGGGYEQFF.

This chain joins TRBV6-2 or TRBV6-3 and TRBJ1-2, with a weak D call TRBD1 (5 bases). This CDR3 contains 17 residues. Trimming took 6 bases from V and 0 from J, leaving 20 bases between them. The germline CDR1 and CDR2 sequences are MNHEY and SVGEGT. The CDR3 DNA sequence: TGTGCCAGCAGGGCAAACCCCGGACGGACACCTAACTATGGCTACACCTTC. Translated, it gives CASRANPGRTPNYGYTF.

This clonotype was seen only a few times. The rearrangement joins TRBV2 to TRBJ2-7; D unclear. The germline V gene has CDR1 SNHLY and CDR2 FYNNEI. V lost 8 bases and J lost 4, with 9 bases in between. CDR3 length: 11 amino acids. The CDR3 region is CASGRNYEQYF. CDR3 DNA sequence: TGTGCCAGCGGGCGAAATTACGAGCAGTACTTC.

This chain uses TRBV5-6 with TRBJ1-2, with 7 nucleotides matching TRBD1. Germline V gene data show CDR1 as SGHDT and CDR2 as YYEEEE. This CDR3 is 14 amino acids long. Trimming removed 0 bases from V and 5 bases from J; junction bases left unmatched: 4. The CDR3 bases are TGTGCCAGCAGCTTGGAGGCAGGGGGATATGGCTACACCTTC. Translation: CASSLEAGGYGYTF.

The chain combines TRBV6-5 with TRBJ2-2; D is ambiguous. V gave up 0 bases and J gave up 7 bases, with 18 bases separating them. The CDR3 length is 17 residues. Germline CDR1 and CDR2: MNHEY and SVGAGI. CDR3 nucleotides: TGTGCCAGCAGTTACTCGATACCGCTTAGCCTCGGCGGGGAGCTGTTTTTT. It codes for CASSYSIPLSLGGELFF.

This clonotype came up a few times. This chain joins TRBV4-3 and TRBJ2-7; TRBD1 might be the D (6 bases). The V end lost 0 bases, the J end lost 6 bases, and 9 bases lay between the germline ends. Per the germline V gene, CDR1 is LGHNA and CDR2 is YSLEER. This CDR3 has 13 amino acids. The DNA for the CDR3 is TGCGCCAGCAGCCAAGACCAGGGGAGCGAGCAGTACTTC. Its translation: CASSQDQGSEQYF.

The genes are TRBV20-1 and TRBJ1-3; 8 nucleotides match TRBD1. The length of the CDR3 is 17 residues. The germline V gene has CDR1 DFQATT and CDR2 SNEGSKA (reference sequence). J was trimmed by 4 bases and V by 6 bases; bases with no gene match: 17. CDR3 sequence (DNA): TGCAGTGCCCCCGCCGGGGCCGCAGGGGGCTCAGGAAACACCATATATTTT. This sequence encodes CSAPAGAAGGSGNTIYF.

The chain combines TRBV5-6 with TRBJ2-2, with a tentative D call TRBD1 (6 bases). CDR3 length equals 16 residues. V was cut by 4 bases and J by 4 bases, with 17 bases left in between. Germline V gene data show CDR1 as SGHDT and CDR2 as YYEEEE. This CDR3 reads CASSPTTGFATGELFF. Written as DNA, the CDR3 is TGTGCCAGCAGCCCGACTACAGGGTTTGCCACCGGGGAGCTGTTTTTT.

The chain recombines TRBV7-7 with TRBJ2-3; 9 bases line up with TRBD2. After removal of 5 bases from V and 5 bases from J, the junction contained 8 bases not matched to a gene. The germline gives CDR1 SSHAT, CDR2 FNYEAQ (reference sequence). This CDR3 is built from 15 residues. The CDR3 DNA follows: TGTGCCAGCAGCCCTGGGACTAGCATAATAGATACGCAGTATTTT. This sequence encodes CASSPGTSIIDTQYF. Full variable domain (outside the CDR3, taken from reference TRBV7-7 and TRBJ2-3): GAGVSQSPRYKVTKRGQDVTLRCDPISSHATLYWYQQALGQGPEFLTYFNYEAQPDKSGLPSDRFSAERPEGSISTLTIQRTEQRDSAMYRCASSPGTSIIDTQYFGPGTRLTVL.

This clonotype was picked up a small number of times. This chain links TRBV20-1 with TRBJ2-1, with 9 positions matching TRBD1. CDR3 length equals 15 residues. Trimming at V came to 6 bases and at J to 0 bases, leaving 6 bases not matched to a gene. The germline V gene has CDR1 DFQATT and CDR2 SNEGSKA (reference sequence). CDR3 region: CSATGQGISYNEQFF. The CDR3, as DNA: TGCAGTGCAACTGGACAGGGGATCTCCTACAATGAGCAGTTCTTC.

The chain carries TRBV7-2 and TRBJ2-5, with D possibly being TRBD1 or TRBD2 (6 bases each). Germline V gives CDR1 SGHTA, CDR2 FQGNSA. V shed 0 bases and J shed 9 bases, with 20 bases lying between them. This CDR3 comprises 16 residues. CDR3 loop: CASSLAYSRGLGAQYF. The DNA of the CDR3 is TGTGCCAGCAGCTTAGCGTATAGTCGGGGGCTCGGGGCCCAGTACTTC.

A single count supports this clonotype. The CDR3 region is CASSYSPTSGSLNEQYF. The CDR3 nucleotides read TGTGCCAGCAGTTACTCCCCGACTAGCGGGAGTCTCAACGAGCAGTACTTC. The chain employs TRBV6-2 or TRBV6-3 and TRBJ2-7; 12 bases match TRBD2. Germline V CDR1 and CDR2: MNHEY, SVGEGT. CDR3 length: 17 residues. V trimming: 0 bases; J trimming: 5 bases; junction bases outside the gene matches: 8.

CDR3 DNA sequence: TGTGCCATCAGTGATAGAGGGGGCAATGAGCAGTTCTTC. Its protein product is CAISDRGGNEQFF. This sequence joins TRBV10-3 and TRBJ2-1; possibly TRBD1 for D (6 bases). Germline V gene lookup returns CDR1 ENHRY and CDR2 SYGVKD. V gave up 3 bases and J gave up 6 bases, with 9 bases separating them. This CDR3 comprises 13 residues.